This entry is about one T cell receptor (beta chain). No antigen is known for it. It has no much larger one-base neighbor in the sample; base qualities were not kept. The label giving this sample's treatment or condition can be read as: randomized to nivolumab then ipilimumab (arm A) or the reverse (arm B). None of the trial patients had been given prior DNA-damaging chemotherapy. Live CD3+CD8+ cells negative for CD19 and CD56 were sorted from thawed PBMCs on a FACS Aria II flow cytometer. CheckMate 064, a randomized, open-label phase II trial of sequential checkpoint blockade, was the source of the samples, all of which came from patients with melanoma. Peripheral blood mononuclear cells were collected by leukapheresis, purified with Ficoll-Paque, and frozen in human serum with about 10% DMSO. Immediately after sorting, the purity of sorted blood CD3+CD8+ cells was verified to be >95%, after which DNA was extracted.

This sample stems from a study of sequential checkpoint blockade in melanoma (dated by TCRdb to between 2017 and 2020). About the investigation overall: Using 1:1 randomization, the trial assigned patients either to first-line nivolumab followed by ipilimumab (arm A) or to ipilimumab followed by nivolumab (arm B). Maintenance nivolumab came after both trial sequences. What the work shows at the level of the full study, not this receptor alone: The model for predicting response that combines TCR metrics with mutation burden needs to be validated in larger, independent patient cohorts.

The immunoSEQ Assay was used to immunosequence TCRbeta CDR3 regions from genomic DNA. Genomic DNA was amplified by bias-controlled multiplex PCR before high-throughput sequencing. Under the source paper's analysis protocol: To quantify the absolute abundance of each unique TCRbeta CDR3 region, the sequences were collapsed and filtered. Clonality, defined as 1 minus Pielou's evenness, was calculated using productive rearrangements only. A previously published method was used to identify clones with significantly greater frequencies in on-treatment samples than in baseline samples. As stored in TCRdb, this immuneACCESS dataset retains in-frame rearrangements with V and J assigned. A fraction of the clones does not appear; measured against another copy, unresolved V genes explain less than half of the discrepancy, and the remainder lacks a known reason. D and trimming come from the DNA, and the V and J calls and clone size come from that table. The sample includes 15,000 or so clones, with 70% to 85% observed a single time. The ten top clones hold less than 30% of the sample.

A distance of 5 bases separates the germline ends of V and J, which lose 1 base and 5 bases respectively. Spanning cysteine to phenylalanine, the CDR3 consists of 12 amino acids. The entry retains the CDR3 DNA only, 36 bases that are in frame from base 1. The germline V gene gives CDR1 as SGHVS and CDR2 as FQNEAQ. Rearrangement joined TRBV7-8 to TRBJ2-5; no D segment can be confidently identified. The sequence was obtained from a human donor with melanoma. Sequenced here: CD8+ T cells sorted from blood (inferred from file names), sampled from a patient given nivolumab and ipilimumab in sequence. The sequence in DNA is TGTGCCAGCAGCTTAGACGGGGAGACCCAGTACTTC. This yields the protein CASSLDGETQYF. Supplemented by the reference TRBV7-8 and TRBJ2-5 proteins around the CDR3, the complete variable domain is GAGVSQSPRYKVAKRGQDVALRCDPISGHVSLFWYQQALGQGPEFLTYFQNEAQLDKSGLPSDRFFAERPEGSVSTLKIQRTQQEDSAVYLCASSLDGETQYFGPGTRLLVL.